The 29 T cell receptor beta chains below all came from one sample that was sequenced in a study of low-dose radiotherapy and immunotherapy resistance in tumors. Documented time point: after trial treatment. The treatment is: LDRT plus nivolumab, ipilimumab, low-dose cyclophosphamide and aspirin (RACIN trial). Gene-specific TRAV and TRBV primers were used for first-strand cDNA, covering alpha and beta chains. With a constant-region primer and a V-primer adapter, TCRs were subjected to around 20 PCR cycles of amplification. TCRdb re-called the reads with MiXCR, one entry per CDR3 protein. The table shows 80,000 or so distinct CDR3 sequences, with about a sixth occurring only once. The material was PBMCs, obtained after low-dose radiotherapy plus immunotherapy. The receptor set was obtained from a male donor with prostate cancer.

The chain carries TRBV28 and TRBJ1-2; tentatively, D is TRBD1 (5 bases). With 7 bases removed from V and 7 bases from J, the gap between germline ends came to 13 bases. Germline V gene lookup returns CDR1 MDHEN and CDR2 SYDVKM. This CDR3 has 12 residues. CDR3 sequence: CASTSWGGGYTF. CDR3 DNA: TGTGCCAGCACCAGCTGGGGGGGTGGCTACACCTTC.

This clonotype was seen repeatedly, ten times or more. The rearrangement uses TRBV28 and TRBJ2-2, with D hard to call. V was cut by 7 bases and J by 1 base, with 10 bases left in between. The germline V gene has CDR1 MDHEN and CDR2 SYDVKM. This CDR3 comprises 14 residues. The CDR3 DNA is TGTGCCAGCACTACTCTGGGGAACACCGGGGAGCTGTTTTTT. Translating gives CASTTLGNTGELFF.

This clonotype was picked up many times. The junction does not match germline at one end; this may be a read error. The V and J genes are TRBV4-3 and TRBJ2-5; unclear D gene. The CDR3 sequence is 13 residues long. CDR1 and CDR2 from the germline V gene are LGHNA and YSLEER. Here the CDR3 DNA reads TGCGCCAGCAGTCAAGAGTGGGGTGAGACCCAGTACTTC. Its protein product is CASSQEWGETQYF.

This clonotype was seen ten or more times. The V and J genes are TRBV20-1 and TRBJ1-2, with D hard to call. This CDR3 spans 13 amino acids. Trimming pared 4 bases from V and 2 bases from J, leaving 11 bases between. Germline V CDR1 and CDR2: DFQATT, SNEGSKA (reference sequence). The CDR3 sequence: CSATYGLNYGYTF. CDR3 coding DNA: TGCAGTGCTACCTATGGGCTGAACTATGGCTACACCTTC.

A remark on this clonotype: Only one base separates this from a far larger clonotype, so it likely reflects a read error. This chain links TRBV20-1 with TRBJ2-7, with 7 bases that match TRBD2. This CDR3 has 17 residues. Germline trimming cut 0 bases from V and 7 bases from J; bases unmatched to any gene: 18. In germline, CDR1 is DFQATT, CDR2 SNEGSKA (reference sequence). In nucleotides, the CDR3 is TGCAGTGCTAGAGATGTCCTAGCGGTCCCTTTTTACAATGAGCAGTACTTC. Residues: CSARDVLAVPFYNEQYF.

This clonotype has ten or more counts. The chain joins TRBV2 to TRBJ2-2, with a tentative D call TRBD2 (5 bases). V gave up 6 bases and J gave up 3 bases, with 11 bases separating them. This CDR3 has 14 residues. Germline-derived CDR1 and CDR2 are SNHLY and FYNNEI. The CDR3 sequence is CASSTGADTGELFF. The DNA of the CDR3 is TGTGCCAGCAGCACCGGAGCGGACACCGGGGAGCTGTTTTTT.

This clonotype was detected many times. The V and J genes are TRBV19 and TRBJ1-2, with D perhaps TRBD1 (5 bases). This CDR3 spans 14 amino acids. Germline-derived CDR1 and CDR2 are LNHDA and SQIVND (reference sequence). Trimming shortened V by 3 bases and J by 4 bases, and 12 bases separated the two germline ends. The CDR3 DNA is TGTGCCAGTAGTATGGTAGGGACCTTCTATGGCTACACCTTC. This sequence encodes CASSMVGTFYGYTF. Combining the CDR3 with reference TRBV19 and TRBJ1-2 gives the whole variable domain DGGITQSPKYLFRKEGQNVTLSCEQNLNHDAMYWYRQDPGQGLRLIYYSQIVNDFQKGDIAEGYSVSREKKESFPLTVTSAQKNPTAFYLCASSMVGTFYGYTFGSGTRLTVV.

Note on this clonotype: This likely traces to a read error, being one base from a far larger clone. The chain joins TRBV28 to TRBJ2-1; no clear D gene. V was cut by 3 bases and J by 10 bases, with 16 bases left in between. The germline gives CDR1 MDHEN, CDR2 SYDVKM. This CDR3 has 14 amino acids. The CDR3 sequence: CASSFKGPTYEQFF. The CDR3 DNA sequence: TGTGCCAGCAGTTTTAAAGGGCCGACCTACGAGCAGTTCTTC. The full variable domain, rest sourced from reference TRBV28 and TRBJ2-1, is DVKVTQSSRYLVKRTGEKVFLECVQDMDHENMFWYRQDPGLGLRLIYFSYDVKMKEKGDIPEGYSVSREKKERFSLILESASTNQTSMYLCASSFKGPTYEQFFGPGTRLTVL.

This clonotype was counted between two and nine times. The chain's CDR3 is CAISEVAGGLWETQYF. The CDR3 DNA sequence: TGTGCCATCAGTGAAGTAGCGGGAGGGTTATGGGAGACCCAGTACTTC. This chain joins TRBV10-3 and TRBJ2-5, with 11 bases matching TRBD2. The CDR3 runs to 16 residues. Germline loops: CDR1 ENHRY, CDR2 SYGVKD. Trimming removed 3 bases from V and 5 bases from J; junction bases left unmatched: 8.

On this clonotype itself: This likely reflects a read error, since a far larger clone is one base away. The rearrangement links TRBV28 to TRBJ2-7; D might be TRBD2 (7 bases). Germline assignment: CDR1 MDHEN and CDR2 SYDVKM. Trimming left V 6 bases short and J 0 bases short, with 15 bases between. CDR3 length: 15 residues. CDR3 protein: CASRPERDNSYEQYF. CDR3 DNA: TGTGCCAGCAGGCCGGAGCGGGACAACTCCTACGAGCAGTACTTC.

This clonotype turned up a few times. The chain couples TRBV11-2 to TRBJ2-1; D perhaps matches TRBD1 (5 bases). The V end was cut by 5 bases, the J end by 0 bases, with 11 bases between. This CDR3 has 15 residues. Germline V lookup: CDR1 SGHAT, CDR2 FQNNGV. The CDR3 nucleotides are TGTGCCAGCAGCCAAAGTGACAGCTCCTACAATGAGCAGTTCTTC. Protein product: CASSQSDSSYNEQFF.

Regarding this clonotype: Given a much more abundant clone one base away, this may be a read error. CDR3 amino acids: CVSSPRDGMNYEQYF. CDR3 nucleotide sequence: TGTGTCAGCAGCCCCCGGGACGGGATGAACTACGAGCAGTACTTC. The chain uses TRBV7-6 and TRBJ2-7; D could derive from TRBD1 or TRBD2 (5 bases each). The CDR3 has 15 residues. In germline, CDR1 is SGHVS, CDR2 FNYEAQ.

This clonotype was counted many times. The chain couples TRBV27 to TRBJ2-2; D may be TRBD1 (5 bases). V gave up 7 bases and J gave up 4 bases, with 16 bases separating them. Germline CDR1 reads MNHEY; CDR2 reads SMNVEV (reference sequence). The CDR3 length is 15 residues. The DNA of the CDR3 is TGTGCCAGCAATCCCCTACAGGAGTTCACCGGGGAGCTGTTTTTT. Amino acids: CASNPLQEFTGELFF.

The rearrangement uses TRBV20-1 and TRBJ1-5; 7 nucleotides match TRBD1. J lost 5 bases, V lost 6 bases, and 7 bases had no gene match. The CDR3 has 13 residues. The germline V gene has CDR1 DFQATT and CDR2 SNEGSKA (reference sequence). CDR3 nucleotide sequence: TGCAGTGCCAGGGGGGGGCTAGATCAGCCCCAGCATTTT. Translated, it gives CSARGGLDQPQHF.

To note about this clonotype: A far larger clone is a single base away, which makes a read error likely. The J gene is TRBJ2-7, the V gene TRBV6-5; TRBD2 agrees at 10 bases. Germline values: CDR1 MNHEY, CDR2 SVGAGI. This CDR3 spans 14 amino acids. The J segment lost 7 bases and the V segment lost 8 bases, leaving 11 bases of the junction unmatched. The CDR3 reads CASLGASGSNEQYF. In nucleotides, the CDR3 is TGTGCCAGCCTCGGGGCTAGCGGGAGCAATGAGCAGTACTTC.

This clonotype was seen at least ten times. The chain links TRBV5-1 to TRBJ2-1, with a possible D match to TRBD2 (6 bases). The CDR3 length is 14 residues. CDR1 and CDR2 from the germline V gene are SGHRS and YFSETQ. V was shortened by 4 bases and J by 0 bases, with 8 bases between the two germline ends. Here the CDR3 reads CASSRDSSYNEQFF. The CDR3 region has the DNA TGCGCCAGCAGCCGGGACTCCTCCTACAATGAGCAGTTCTTC.

This clonotype was picked up many times. V usage is TRBV4-1 and J usage is TRBJ2-1, with 7 bases identical to TRBD1. Unmatched junction bases numbered 9, after V lost 4 bases and J lost 6 bases. CDR3 length: 15 amino acids. Looked up from germline, CDR1 is MGHRA and CDR2 is YSYEKL. This CDR3 is CASSPWTGTSNEQFF. Written as DNA, the CDR3 is TGCGCCAGCAGCCCTTGGACAGGTACGTCCAATGAGCAGTTCTTC.

The sample holds many counts of this clonotype. V gene TRBV19 combines with J gene TRBJ2-7; the D gene is possibly TRBD1 (6 bases). Trimming took 8 bases from V and 6 from J, leaving 17 bases between them. CDR3 length: 13 amino acids. The germline CDR1 and CDR2 sequences are LNHDA and SQIVND (reference sequence). CDR3 loop: CASGIGGVSEQYF. The CDR3 DNA is TGTGCCAGTGGAATAGGGGGTGTAAGCGAGCAGTACTTC.

This clonotype has a count of ten or more. The chain joins TRBV11-2 to TRBJ2-7; 11 nucleotides agree with TRBD2. The germline V gene has CDR1 SGHAT and CDR2 FQNNGV. The V segment lost 3 bases and the J segment 6 bases; nucleotides outside the gene matches: 7. The CDR3 is made up of 15 amino acids. CDR3 sequence reads: CASSFLAGGPGEQYF. The CDR3 DNA follows: TGTGCCAGCAGCTTCCTAGCGGGAGGACCGGGCGAGCAGTACTTC.

This clonotype has a count of ten or more. The CDR3 spells CASGAGVYVETQYF. The CDR3 DNA reads as TGTGCCAGCGGAGCGGGAGTTTATGTGGAGACCCAGTACTTC. The chain is built from TRBV19 and TRBJ2-5; 8 nucleotides align to TRBD2. CDR1 LNHDA and CDR2 SQIVND come from the germline V gene (reference sequence). V lost 9 bases, J lost 5 bases, and 11 bases stayed unmatched. This CDR3 spans 14 amino acids.

With respect to this clonotype: A read error likely explains this, since a far larger clone differs by one base. The chain joins TRBV13 to TRBJ2-5; D remains ambiguous. Germline V gene data show CDR1 as PRHDT and CDR2 as FYEKMQ (reference sequence). CDR3 length equals 14 residues. The CDR3 nucleotides read TGTGTCAGCGCCGGAACGGGCAGGTCCGGGACCCAGTACTTC. Translation: CVSAGTGRSGTQYF.

Ten or more counts support this clonotype. The chain recombines TRBV7-9 with TRBJ1-2, with 9 positions matching TRBD1. With 5 bases clipped from V and 3 bases from J, the junction kept 13 bases outside the gene matches. The CDR3 spans 17 residues. Germline CDR1 SEHNR, CDR2 FQNEAQ (reference sequence). CDR3 loop: CASSVRDRAGLHYGYTF. The DNA for the CDR3 is TGTGCCAGCAGCGTCCGGGACAGGGCCGGGCTTCACTATGGCTACACCTTC. Drawing the rest from reference TRBV7-9 and TRBJ1-2, the complete variable domain is DTGVSQNPRHKITKRGQNVTFRCDPISEHNRLYWYRQTLGQGPEFLTYFQNEAQLEKSRLLSDRFSAERPKGSFSTLEIQRTEQGDSAMYLCASSVRDRAGLHYGYTFGSGTRLTVV.

This clonotype appeared a few times. The chain has TRBV19 and TRBJ1-3; the D gene is possibly TRBD1 (5 bases). V lost 4 bases to trimming and J lost 0 bases, with 10 bases between them. CDR3 length: 15 residues. Germline V gene data show CDR1 as LNHDA and CDR2 as SQIVND (reference sequence). CDR3 nucleotide sequence: TGTGCCAGTAGTAGACAGCCTAACTCTGGAAACACCATATATTTT. Its protein product is CASSRQPNSGNTIYF.

This clonotype has at least ten counts. This chain uses TRBV2 with TRBJ2-7, with D tentatively TRBD1 or TRBD2 (6 bases each). The germline V gene encodes CDR1 SNHLY and CDR2 FYNNEI. Trimming took 6 bases from V and 6 from J, leaving 12 bases between them. The CDR3 runs to 12 residues. The CDR3 DNA sequence: TGTGCCAGCAGACAGGGAGGTAGCGAGCAGTACTTC. Translating gives CASRQGGSEQYF.

This clonotype was counted ten times or more. This chain links TRBV6-5 with TRBJ2-3; no firm D call. Trimming took off 6 bases at V and 0 bases at J, with 13 bases between the two ends. The CDR3 extends over 15 amino acids. Germline CDR1 reads MNHEY; CDR2 reads SVGAGI. The CDR3 region has the DNA TGTGCCAGCAGGCCCCTGCTTACTAGCACAGATACGCAGTATTTT. It encodes CASRPLLTSTDTQYF.

Turning to this clonotype: The DNA is omitted, as the CDR3 cannot be located on it reliably, and the CDR3 follows TCRdb's listing. V and J are TRBV12-3 or TRBV12-4 and TRBJ2-2; the table gives TRBD1 as D, unverified against the DNA. The CDR3 numbers 17 amino acids, ends counted. CDR3 sequence: CASSRRTGGTGELFFFF.

This clonotype was seen repeatedly, ten times or more. V and J are TRBV6-2 or TRBV6-3 and TRBJ2-1, with 7 positions matching TRBD1. V was pared by 1 base and J by 4 bases, with 10 bases of the junction left unmatched. Germline-derived CDR1 and CDR2 are MNHEY and SVGEGT. CDR3 length equals 17 residues. The CDR3 nucleotides read TGTGCCAGCAGTTACTACCTCGGACAGGCCGGATACAATGAGCAGTTCTTC. This sequence encodes CASSYYLGQAGYNEQFF.

This clonotype was found many times. The V and J genes are TRBV6-2 or TRBV6-3 and TRBJ2-3; no reliable D call. Germline CDR1 is MNHEY and CDR2 is SVGEGT. V was clipped by 4 bases and J by 5 bases, with 10 bases between them. The CDR3 is 13 amino acids. The CDR3 DNA reads as TGTGCCAGCAGTTGGGGAATTGGAGATACGCAGTATTTT. Translation gives CASSWGIGDTQYF.

At least ten counts were recorded for this clonotype. This chain connects TRBV28 to TRBJ1-4; no definite D call. CDR1 is MDHEN, CDR2 SYDVKM, per germline. The V and J ends lost 6 bases and 6 bases respectively, with 8 bases between them. This CDR3 is 12 amino acids long. The CDR3 DNA follows: TGTGCCAGCAGCCCTTTATATGAAAAACTGTTTTTT. This codes for CASSPLYEKLFF. Drawing the rest from reference TRBV28 and TRBJ1-4, the complete variable domain is DVKVTQSSRYLVKRTGEKVFLECVQDMDHENMFWYRQDPGLGLRLIYFSYDVKMKEKGDIPEGYSVSREKKERFSLILESASTNQTSMYLCASSPLYEKLFFGSGTQLSVL.